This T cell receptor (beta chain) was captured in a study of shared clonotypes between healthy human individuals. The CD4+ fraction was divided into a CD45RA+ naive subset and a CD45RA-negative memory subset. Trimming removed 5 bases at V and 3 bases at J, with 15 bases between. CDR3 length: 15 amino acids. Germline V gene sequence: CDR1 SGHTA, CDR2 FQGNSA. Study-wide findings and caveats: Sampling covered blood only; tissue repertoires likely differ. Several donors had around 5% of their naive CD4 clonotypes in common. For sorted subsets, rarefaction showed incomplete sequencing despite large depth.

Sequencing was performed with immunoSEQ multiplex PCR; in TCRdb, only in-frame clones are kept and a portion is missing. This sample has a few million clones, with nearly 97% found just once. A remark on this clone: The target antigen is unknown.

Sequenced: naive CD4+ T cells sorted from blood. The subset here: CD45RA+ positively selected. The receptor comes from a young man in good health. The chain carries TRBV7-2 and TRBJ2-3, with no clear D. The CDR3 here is CASSRGGSETDTQYF. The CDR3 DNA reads TGTGCCAGCAGCCGCGGTGGCTCGGAAACAGATACGCAGTATTTT. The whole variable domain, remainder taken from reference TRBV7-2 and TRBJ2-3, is GAGVSQSPSNKVTEKGKDVELRCDPISGHTALYWYRQSLGQGLEFLIYFQGNSAPDKSGLPSDRFSAERTGGSVSTLTIQRTQQEDSAVYLCASSRGGSETDTQYFGPGTRLTVL.